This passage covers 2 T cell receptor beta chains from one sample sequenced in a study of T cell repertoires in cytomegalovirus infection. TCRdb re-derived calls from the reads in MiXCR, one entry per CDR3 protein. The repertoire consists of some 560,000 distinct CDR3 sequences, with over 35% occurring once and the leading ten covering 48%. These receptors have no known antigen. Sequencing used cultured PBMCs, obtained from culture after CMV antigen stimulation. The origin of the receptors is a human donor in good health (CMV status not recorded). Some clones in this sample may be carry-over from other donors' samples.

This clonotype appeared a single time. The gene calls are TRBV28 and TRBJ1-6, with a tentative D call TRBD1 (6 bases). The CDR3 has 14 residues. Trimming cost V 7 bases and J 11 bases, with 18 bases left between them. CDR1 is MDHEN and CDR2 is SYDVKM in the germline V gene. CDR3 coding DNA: TGTGCCAGCACTCTTAACAGGGCCCAGCCACCCCTCCACTTT. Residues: CASTLNRAQPPLHF.

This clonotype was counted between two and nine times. CDR3 loop: CASSLVGTDDYEKLFF. In DNA form, the CDR3 reads TGTGCCAGCAGCTTAGTGGGCACAGATGATTATGAAAAACTGTTTTTT. This sequence joins TRBV7-2 and TRBJ1-4; unclear D gene. The V gene lost 1 base and the J gene lost 6 bases, with 15 bases spanning the gap. Germline V gene sequence: CDR1 SGHTA, CDR2 FQGNSA. CDR3 length: 16 residues.